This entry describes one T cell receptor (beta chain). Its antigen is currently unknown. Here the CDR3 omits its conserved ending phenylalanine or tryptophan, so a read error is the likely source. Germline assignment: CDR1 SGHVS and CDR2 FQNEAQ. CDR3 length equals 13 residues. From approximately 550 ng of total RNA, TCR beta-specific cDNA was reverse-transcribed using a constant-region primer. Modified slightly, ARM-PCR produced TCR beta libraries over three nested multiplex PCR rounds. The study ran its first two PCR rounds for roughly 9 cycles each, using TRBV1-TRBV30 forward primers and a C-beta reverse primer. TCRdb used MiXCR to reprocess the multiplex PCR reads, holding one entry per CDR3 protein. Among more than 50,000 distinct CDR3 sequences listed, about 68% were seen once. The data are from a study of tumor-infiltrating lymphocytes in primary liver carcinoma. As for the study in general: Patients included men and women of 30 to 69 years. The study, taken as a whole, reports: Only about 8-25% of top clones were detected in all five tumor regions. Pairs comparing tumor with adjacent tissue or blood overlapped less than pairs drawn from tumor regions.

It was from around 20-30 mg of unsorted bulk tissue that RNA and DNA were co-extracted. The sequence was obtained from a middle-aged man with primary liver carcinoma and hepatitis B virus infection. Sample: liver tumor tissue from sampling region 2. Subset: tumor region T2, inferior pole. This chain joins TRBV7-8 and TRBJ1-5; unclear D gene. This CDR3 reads CTSSLNRDQTQHY. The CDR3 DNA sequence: TGTACCAGCAGCTTAAATCGGGATCAGACCCAGCATTAT.